Each of the 26 T cell receptor beta chains below was sequenced from the same sample in a study of shared clonotypes between healthy human individuals. This table comes from immunoSEQ multiplex PCR, and its TCRdb copy is limited to in-frame clones, with some not included. The table includes hundreds of thousands of clones, 72% detected once. The source material was memory CD4+ T cells sorted from blood. This sample's subset: CD45RA-negative fraction. The receptors stem from a woman aged 30 to 39 in good health.

The chain recombines TRBV4-2 with TRBJ2-3; no reliable D call. Germline lookup yields CDR1 LGHNA and CDR2 YNFKEQ. V lost 1 base, J lost 2 bases, and 10 bases lay in between. This CDR3 is 15 amino acids long. CDR3 sequence (DNA): TGTGCCAGCAGCCAAGGAAGTCTAGTCACAGATACGCAGTATTTT. Residues: CASSQGSLVTDTQYF.

This sequence joins TRBV28 and TRBJ1-2, with TRBD1 matching over 8 bases. Germline assignment: CDR1 MDHEN and CDR2 SYDVKM. The CDR3 covers 12 residues. Unmatched junction bases numbered 2, after V lost 8 bases and J lost 3 bases. The CDR3 bases are TGTGCCAGCGGACAGGGCGACTATGGCTACACCTTC. This encodes CASGQGDYGYTF.

The chain joins TRBV7-7 to TRBJ2-5, with 11 bases that match TRBD1. V trimming: 5 bases; J trimming: 3 bases; junction bases outside the gene matches: 11. CDR1 is SSHAT, CDR2 FNYEAQ, per germline (reference sequence). This CDR3 is built from 17 residues. CDR3 coding DNA: TGTGCCAGCAGCGTAGGGGCCGGGACAGGGGGGGAAGAGACCCAGTACTTC. As protein: CASSVGAGTGGEETQYF.

This chain joins TRBV19 and TRBJ1-1, with 7 nucleotides matching TRBD1. Germline V lookup: CDR1 LNHDA, CDR2 SQIVND (reference sequence). V shed 6 bases and J 3 bases; nucleotides not matched to a gene: 10. The CDR3 extends over 15 amino acids. CDR3 bases: TGTGCCAGTAGGGCAGGGGGTTCAGGCGACACTGAAGCTTTCTTT. It yields the protein CASRAGGSGDTEAFF.

This clone was seen only a few times. The J gene is TRBJ1-5, the V gene TRBV7-6; TRBD1 might be the D (5 bases). Trimming took off 4 bases at V and 3 bases at J, with 10 bases between the two ends. Germline values: CDR1 SGHVS, CDR2 FNYEAQ. This CDR3 is 14 amino acids long. CDR3 nucleotides: TGTGCCAGCAGCTCTCGGGGGTTCAATCAGCCCCAGCATTTT. Translated: CASSSRGFNQPQHF.

This chain connects TRBV10-2 to TRBJ1-1; D unresolved. CDR1 and CDR2 from the germline V gene are WSHSY and SAAADI. V shed 4 bases and J shed 6 bases, with 9 bases lying between them. This CDR3 contains 12 residues. The chain's CDR3 is CASSGGQPEAFF. CDR3 coding DNA: TGCGCCAGCAGTGGAGGGCAACCTGAAGCTTTCTTT.

This chain joins TRBV29-1 and TRBJ2-7; TRBD2 might be the D (6 bases). Trimming took 6 bases from V and 2 from J, leaving 8 bases between them. The CDR3 loop spans 11 amino acids. CDR1 and CDR2 from the germline V gene are SQVTM and ANQGSEA. CDR3 bases: TGCAGCGTAGCGGGCCCCTACGAGCAGTACTTC. It encodes CSVAGPYEQYF.

The rearrangement joins TRBV10-3 to TRBJ1-2, with D hard to call. Trimming shortened V by 4 bases and J by 1 base, and 7 bases separated the two germline ends. There are 13 residues in the CDR3. Germline loops: CDR1 ENHRY, CDR2 SYGVKD. The CDR3 nucleotides read TGTGCCATCAGTGGACAACATAACTATGGCTACACCTTC. It translates to CAISGQHNYGYTF.

This clone showed up just once. The rearrangement links TRBV2 to TRBJ1-5, with 7 bases identical to TRBD1. Per germline, CDR1 SNHLY and CDR2 FYNNEI. The CDR3 has 15 residues. V shed 6 bases and J 7 bases; nucleotides not matched to a gene: 12. The CDR3 loop is CASREQGLREQPQHF. The DNA of the CDR3 is TGTGCCAGCAGGGAACAGGGGTTAAGGGAACAGCCCCAGCATTTT.

The rearrangement joins TRBV18 to TRBJ2-7; D tentatively reads TRBD1 or TRBD2 (5 bases each). The germline V and J ends were trimmed by 3 bases and 5 bases, with 17 bases remaining between them. Germline-derived CDR1 and CDR2 are KGHSH and LQKENI. The CDR3 has 15 amino acids. The CDR3 region has the DNA TGTGCCAGCTCACCGGGGGACCGCGCCGCCCACGAGCAGTACTTC. This encodes CASSPGDRAAHEQYF.

The chain couples TRBV5-6 to TRBJ1-1; TRBD1 agrees at 7 bases. Germline V gene lookup returns CDR1 SGHDT and CDR2 YYEEEE. CDR3 length: 18 amino acids. J gave up 1 base and V 2 bases, and 14 bases lay outside the gene matches. The CDR3 loop is CASSLPRGGGRSNTEAFF. CDR3 DNA: TGTGCCAGCAGCTTACCCAGGGGGGGAGGGCGCTCGAACACTGAAGCTTTCTTT.

This chain connects TRBV25-1 to TRBJ1-1; D is perhaps TRBD1 (6 bases). V was clipped by 8 bases and J by 7 bases, with 14 bases between them. This CDR3 region has 12 residues. Germline V lookup: CDR1 MGHDK, CDR2 SYGVNS. The DNA of the CDR3 is TGTGCCAGCTCCATCGGACAGTTTGAAGCTTTCTTT. Translating gives CASSIGQFEAFF.

The gene calls are TRBV18 and TRBJ2-1; 13 bases fit TRBD2. With 0 bases clipped from V and 9 bases from J, the junction kept 8 bases outside the gene matches. This CDR3 contains 17 residues. Germline V gene sequence: CDR1 KGHSH, CDR2 LQKENI. The CDR3 sequence is CASSPPGLAGRGGEQFF. The CDR3 nucleotides read TGTGCCAGCTCACCACCGGGACTAGCGGGACGGGGTGGTGAGCAGTTCTTC.

This sequence joins TRBV27 and TRBJ1-4; no clear D gene. V was shortened by 1 base and J by 10 bases, with 4 bases between the two germline ends. Germline V lookup: CDR1 MNHEY, CDR2 SMNVEV (reference sequence). The CDR3 is 11 amino acids. This CDR3 is CASSLCLKLFF. As DNA, the CDR3 is TGTGCCAGCAGTTTATGCCTAAAACTGTTTTTT.

The chain couples TRBV28 to TRBJ1-2; no definite D call. Per germline, CDR1 MDHEN and CDR2 SYDVKM. The CDR3 is 14 amino acids. V lost 2 bases to trimming and J lost 4 bases, with 11 bases between them. The DNA of the CDR3 is TGTGCCAGCAGTTTACGTTACAGTTCCTATGGCTACACCTTC. Translation: CASSLRYSSYGYTF.

The chain carries TRBV5-6 and TRBJ2-2; 9 bases fit TRBD1. Losses at the gene ends were 3 bases for V and 4 bases for J; bases not matched to a gene: 7. The CDR3 is made up of 16 amino acids. Looked up from germline, CDR1 is SGHDT and CDR2 is YYEEEE. The CDR3 loop is CASSSTGTGLTGELFF. The CDR3 nucleotides read TGTGCCAGCAGCTCCACCGGGACAGGGCTCACCGGGGAGCTGTTTTTT.

Concerning this clone: Other DNA sequences in this specimen translate into the identical CDR3. This chain uses TRBV28 with TRBJ2-5; D gene ambiguous. There are 13 residues in the CDR3. Germline V CDR1 and CDR2: MDHEN, SYDVKM. The V end was cut by 5 bases, the J end by 5 bases, with 12 bases between. For the CDR3, the DNA is TGTGCCAGCAGTCTACCCTCCACGGAGACCCAGTACTTC. It yields the protein CASSLPSTETQYF. The full variable domain, with the rest looked up from reference TRBV28 and TRBJ2-5, is DVKVTQSSRYLVKRTGEKVFLECVQDMDHENMFWYRQDPGLGLRLIYFSYDVKMKEKGDIPEGYSVSREKKERFSLILESASTNQTSMYLCASSLPSTETQYFGPGTRLLVL.

The chain combines TRBV28 with TRBJ2-7, with D uncertain. The CDR3 is made up of 13 amino acids. Trimming pared 10 bases from V and 7 bases from J, leaving 20 bases between. Germline V CDR1 and CDR2: MDHEN, SYDVKM. The CDR3 region is CANSRADSWEQYF. The CDR3 coding sequence is TGTGCCAACAGCCGGGCGGATTCTTGGGAGCAGTACTTC.

CDR3 protein: CASSLGTASGYTDTQYF. DNA of the CDR3: TGTGCCAGCAGCTTAGGGACAGCATCGGGCTACACAGATACGCAGTATTTT. The V gene is TRBV7-7, the J gene TRBJ2-3; a possible D gene is TRBD1 (6 bases). Between the trimmed V and J ends, which lost 1 base and 2 bases, there was a span of 16 bases. This CDR3 region has 17 residues. Germline assignment: CDR1 SSHAT and CDR2 FNYEAQ (reference sequence).

V gene TRBV5-6 combines with J gene TRBJ2-7; 8 bases match TRBD1. V gave up 3 bases and J gave up 4 bases; unmatched junction bases: 9. The CDR3 runs 15 residues. Looked up from germline, CDR1 is SGHDT and CDR2 is YYEEEE. The CDR3 DNA is TGTGCCAGCAGCTCCCCGGGACAGGCCTATTACGAGCAGTACTTC. Residues: CASSSPGQAYYEQYF. The whole variable domain, filled in from reference TRBV5-6 and TRBJ2-7, reads DAGVTQSPTHLIKTRGQQVTLRCSPKSGHDTVSWYQQALGQGPQFIFQYYEEEERQRGNFPDRFSGHQFPNYSSELNVNALLLGDSALYLCASSSPGQAYYEQYFGPGTRLTVT.

This sequence joins TRBV10-3 and TRBJ2-7; 11 bases agree with TRBD2. The germline gives CDR1 ENHRY, CDR2 SYGVKD. The CDR3 loop spans 24 amino acids. Trimming cost V 0 bases and J 3 bases; bases outside gene matches: 28. The CDR3 DNA reads TGTGCCATCAGTGAGTCGGGTTTGGGCAGGGTAAGACCGGGACTAGCGGAGACTTACTACGAGCAGTACTTC. Translated, it gives CAISESGLGRVRPGLAETYYEQYF.

The V gene is TRBV7-2, the J gene TRBJ2-1, with 8 nucleotides matching TRBD2. V dropped 5 bases and J dropped 3; count of bases not matched to a gene: 6. Germline V lookup: CDR1 SGHTA, CDR2 FQGNSA. The CDR3 is made up of 15 amino acids. The CDR3 nucleotides read TGTGCCAGCAGCATGAGCGGGAGAGTCTACAATGAGCAGTTCTTC. It yields the protein CASSMSGRVYNEQFF.

The rearrangement uses TRBV2 and TRBJ1-2, with 8 bases aligning to TRBD1. Losses at the gene ends were 4 bases for V and 5 bases for J; bases not matched to a gene: 6. The length of the CDR3 is 14 residues. Looked up from germline, CDR1 is SNHLY and CDR2 is FYNNEI. The CDR3 DNA reads as TGTGCCAGCAGTGGGACAGGGAGGTATTATGGCTACACCTTC. Translated: CASSGTGRYYGYTF. The full variable domain, its missing parts supplied by reference TRBV2 and TRBJ1-2, is EPEVTQTPSHQVTQMGQEVILRCVPISNHLYFYWYRQILGQKVEFLVSFYNNEISEKSEIFDDQFSVERPDGSNFTLKIRSTKLEDSAMYFCASSGTGRYYGYTFGSGTRLTVV.

V is TRBV27 and J is TRBJ2-1; TRBD1 might be the D (5 bases). CDR1 is MNHEY, CDR2 SMNVEV, per germline (reference sequence). V gave up 2 bases and J gave up 6 bases, with 17 bases separating them. The CDR3 runs to 16 residues. As DNA, the CDR3 is TGTGCCAGCAGTTTAGGGCAGGGCCAAAGGCTCAATGAGCAGTTCTTC. This codes for CASSLGQGQRLNEQFF.

The chain couples TRBV10-2 to TRBJ2-7, with 12 nucleotides matching TRBD1. Germline CDR1 is WSHSY and CDR2 is SAAADI. The CDR3 consists of 13 residues. J was trimmed by 7 bases and V by 4 bases; bases with no gene match: 2. The CDR3 DNA reads TGCGCCAGCAGTGGGGACAGGGGGCGAGAGCAGTACTTC. This translates into CASSGDRGREQYF.

This clone showed up just a few times. The chain has TRBV18 and TRBJ1-1; tentative D call: TRBD1 (6 bases). Germline V gives CDR1 KGHSH, CDR2 LQKENI. The V gene lost 6 bases and the J gene lost 7 bases, with 12 bases spanning the gap. The CDR3 is 12 residues long. CDR3 protein: CASSEDSVEAFF. CDR3 coding DNA: TGTGCCAGCTCCGAGGACAGCGTTGAAGCTTTCTTT.